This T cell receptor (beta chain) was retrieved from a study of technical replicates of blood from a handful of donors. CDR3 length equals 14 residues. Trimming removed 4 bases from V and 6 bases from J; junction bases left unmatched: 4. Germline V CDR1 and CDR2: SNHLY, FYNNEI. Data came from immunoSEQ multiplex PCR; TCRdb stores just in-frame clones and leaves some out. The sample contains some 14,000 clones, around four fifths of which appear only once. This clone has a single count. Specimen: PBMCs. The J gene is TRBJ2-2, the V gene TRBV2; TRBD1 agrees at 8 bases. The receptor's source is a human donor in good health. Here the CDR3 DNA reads TGTGCCAGCAGTGGGACAGGGTACGCCGGGGAGCTGTTTTTT. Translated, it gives CASSGTGYAGELFF.